The clone carrying this T cell receptor (beta chain) has a handful of counts. The target antigen is unknown. The data belong to a study of T cell repertoires in cytomegalovirus infection. On the study more broadly: Indications of both CMV infection and matching HLA type were provided by public TCR beta signatures.

The germline V and J ends were trimmed by 8 bases and 8 bases, with 28 bases remaining between them. Per the germline V gene, CDR1 is MNHEY and CDR2 is SVGEGT. The CDR3 runs 17 residues. Overall study results and limits: HLA-C-restricted CMV clonotypes gave the most frequent clonotype in two of eight donors. Cumulative public TCR beta family frequency identified CMV carriers with the relevant HLA.

TCRdb processed the reads anew with MiXCR; each CDR3 protein has one entry. The sample lists under 150,000 distinct CDR3 sequences, 30% to 35% occurring once. Sample: CD8+ T cells from cultured PBMCs, taken from culture after CMV antigen stimulation. The sequence was collected from a human donor in good health (CMV status not recorded). Some clones in this sample may be carry-over from other donors' samples. The chain links TRBV6-2 or TRBV6-3 to TRBJ2-1, with D perhaps TRBD1 (7 bases). The CDR3 spells CASQGEVVVEGIDEQFF. The DNA of the CDR3 is TGTGCCAGCCAGGGGGAGGTAGTGGTCGAGGGCATAGATGAGCAGTTCTTC.